The text below deals with one TCR beta chain. The clone's antigen remains unknown. Per-base quality was not reported, and no clone a single base away is much larger than it. These data belong to a study of control samples from healthy donors and cancer patients (dated by TCRdb to between 2020 and 2021). Libraries were made using the immunoSEQ multiplex PCR assay. TCRdb limited this immuneACCESS table to in-frame rearrangements with V and J called. A share of clones is missing; checked studies link under half to unresolved V genes, and the rest is unexplained. This sample holds about 54,000 clones; almost 96% were observed only once. The ten largest make up around 1.9% of the sample. V is pared back by 3 bases and J by 10 bases, with 15 bases lying between the germline termini. Per the germline V gene, SQVTM is the CDR1 and ANQGSEA is the CDR2. From the cysteine through the phenylalanine, the CDR3 covers 12 amino acids. Only the CDR3 DNA is retained, 36 bases long and in frame from the first base.

The rearranged segments are TRBV29-1 and TRBJ1-1; the D segment cannot be called with confidence. This receptor was identified in a woman aged 25-40 years in good health. Sequenced sample: blood. The DNA sequence is TGCAGCGTTGACAGGTCGACTGATTTAGCTTTCTTT. Translated, it reads CSVDRSTDLAFF.